This TCR beta chain was captured by sequencing in a study of blood T cell repertoires in COVID-19. Trimming cost V 1 base and J 9 bases, with 10 bases left between them. Germline assignment: CDR1 MNHNS and CDR2 SASEGT. This CDR3 spans 13 amino acids. In the authors' methods: Amplifying reference gene primers gave estimates of nucleated cell counts. This table comes from immunoSEQ multiplex PCR, and its TCRdb copy is limited to in-frame clones, with some not included. The DNA gave D and trimming, while V, J and clone size come from that table. Of about 35,000 clones listed, approximately 89% are singletons.

The sample was peripheral blood. The rearrangement uses TRBV6-1 and TRBJ2-1; a possible D gene is TRBD1 (5 bases). This sequence was found in a man aged 60 to 75 with active or convalescent COVID-19. The CDR3 nucleotides read TGTGCCAGCAGTGAAGAAAGGGGAAGTGAGCAGTTCTTC. It specifies CASSEERGSEQFF.